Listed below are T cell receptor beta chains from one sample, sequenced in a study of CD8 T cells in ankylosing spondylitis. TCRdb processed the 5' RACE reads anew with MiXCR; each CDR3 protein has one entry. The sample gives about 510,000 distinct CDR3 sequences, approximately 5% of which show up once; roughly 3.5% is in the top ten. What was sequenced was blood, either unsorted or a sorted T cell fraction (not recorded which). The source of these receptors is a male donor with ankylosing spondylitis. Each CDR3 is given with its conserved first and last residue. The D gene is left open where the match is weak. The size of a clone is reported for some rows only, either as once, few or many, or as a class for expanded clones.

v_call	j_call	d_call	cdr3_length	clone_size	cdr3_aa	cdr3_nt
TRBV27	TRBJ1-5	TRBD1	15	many	CASSRGDRPSESQHF	TGTGCCAGCAGTCGGGGGGACAGACCTTCGGAATCCCAGCATTTT
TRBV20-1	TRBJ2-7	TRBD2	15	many	CSARFPGLAGREQYF	TGCAGTGCTAGGTTCCCGGGACTAGCGGGGAGAGAGCAGTACTTC
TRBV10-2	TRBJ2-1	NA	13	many	CASRPGELDEQFF	TGCGCCAGCAGGCCGGGAGAGCTGGATGAGCAGTTCTTC
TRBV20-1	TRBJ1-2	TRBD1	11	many	CSATDRDGYTF	TGCAGTGCAACGGACAGGGACGGCTACACCTTC
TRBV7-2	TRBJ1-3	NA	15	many	CASSLGAGHGNTIYF	TGTGCCAGCAGCCTCGGGGCGGGGCATGGAAACACCATATATTTT
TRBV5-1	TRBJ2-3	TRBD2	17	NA	CASSQTSGGPSTDTQYF	TGCGCCAGCAGCCAGACTAGCGGGGGCCCAAGCACAGATACGCAGTATTTT
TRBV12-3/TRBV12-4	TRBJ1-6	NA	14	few	CASSLRTINSPLHF	TGTGCCAGCAGTTTACGAACCATAAACAGTCCCCTCCACTTT
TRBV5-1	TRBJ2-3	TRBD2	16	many	CASSWGLAGNTDTQYF	TGCGCCAGCAGCTGGGGACTAGCGGGGAACACAGATACGCAGTATTTT
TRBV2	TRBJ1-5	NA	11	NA	CASSDGQPQHF	TGTGCCAGCAGTGATGGACAGCCCCAGCATTTT
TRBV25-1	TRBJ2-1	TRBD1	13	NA	CASGTVQYNEQFF	TGTGCCAGCGGGACAGTTCAGTACAATGAGCAGTTCTTC
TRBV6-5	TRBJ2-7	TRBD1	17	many	CASSYGSVLDRAYEQYF	TGTGCCAGCAGTTACGGTTCCGTTTTGGACAGGGCCTACGAGCAGTACTTC